This T cell receptor beta chain appears in the sequencing data of a study of a mutant IDH1 vaccine in newly diagnosed glioma. Study-level information: With temozolomide cycles, or 4-6 weeks after radiotherapy alone, vaccination was started.

V was clipped by 1 base and J by 2 bases, with 12 bases between them. Germline V lookup: CDR1 LNHDA, CDR2 SQIVND (reference sequence). The CDR3 contains 16 residues. As to time point: week 11, during vaccination. The vaccine gave 300 ug of a 20-mer mutant IDH1 peptide subcutaneously per dose. Of note for this clone: Its cognate antigen is unknown.

The assay was immunoSEQ multiplex PCR, and TCRdb's table has in-frame clones only and misses some. The table lists about 25,000 clones, approximately 70% of them singletons. The chain joins TRBV19 to TRBJ1-5; a weak D match, TRBD1 (5 bases). This TCR was sampled from a man between 18 and 35 years old with glioma. Some clones in this sample may be carry-over from other donors' samples. Sequencing used peripheral blood mononuclear cells (PBMCs), obtained from a glioma patient whose treatment included an IDH1 peptide vaccine. The CDR3 spells CASSIVGENGNQPQHF. The DNA of the CDR3 is TGTGCCAGTAGTATAGTGGGGGAAAACGGCAATCAGCCCCAGCATTTT.